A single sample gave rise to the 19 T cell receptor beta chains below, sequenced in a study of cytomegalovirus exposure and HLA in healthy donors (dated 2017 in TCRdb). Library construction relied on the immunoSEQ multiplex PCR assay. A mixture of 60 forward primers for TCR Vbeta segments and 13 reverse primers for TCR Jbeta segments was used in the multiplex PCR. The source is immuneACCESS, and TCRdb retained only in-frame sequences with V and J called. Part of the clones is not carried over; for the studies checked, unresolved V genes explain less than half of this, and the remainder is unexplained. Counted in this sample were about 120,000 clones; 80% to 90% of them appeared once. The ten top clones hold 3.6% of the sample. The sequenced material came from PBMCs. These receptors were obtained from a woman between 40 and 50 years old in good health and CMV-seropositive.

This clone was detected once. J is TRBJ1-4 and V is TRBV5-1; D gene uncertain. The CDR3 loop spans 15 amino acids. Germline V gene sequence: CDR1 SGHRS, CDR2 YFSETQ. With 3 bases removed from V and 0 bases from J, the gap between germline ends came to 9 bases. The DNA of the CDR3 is TGCGCCAGCAGCTCGACTGCTGCAACTAATGAAAAACTGTTTTTT. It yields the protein CASSSTAATNEKLFF. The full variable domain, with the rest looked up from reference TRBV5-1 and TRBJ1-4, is KAGVTQTPRYLIKTRGQQVTLSCSPISGHRSVSWYQQTPGQGLQFLFEYFSETQRNKGNFPGRFSGRQFSNSRSEMNVSTLELGDSALYLCASSSTAATNEKLFFGSGTQLSVL.

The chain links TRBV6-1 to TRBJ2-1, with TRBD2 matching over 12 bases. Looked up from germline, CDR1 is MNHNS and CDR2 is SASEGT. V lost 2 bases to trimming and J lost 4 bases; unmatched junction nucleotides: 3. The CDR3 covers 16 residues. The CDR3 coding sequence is TGTGCCAGCAGTGAACCCCTAGCGGGAGGGTACAATGAGCAGTTCTTC. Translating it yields CASSEPLAGGYNEQFF.

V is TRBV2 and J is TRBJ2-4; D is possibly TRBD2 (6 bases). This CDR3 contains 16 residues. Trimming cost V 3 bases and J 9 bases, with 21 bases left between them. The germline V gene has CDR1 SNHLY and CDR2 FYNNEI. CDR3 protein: CASSDPRIAEKGIQYF. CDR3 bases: TGTGCCAGCAGTGATCCGAGAATAGCGGAAAAGGGCATTCAGTACTTC.

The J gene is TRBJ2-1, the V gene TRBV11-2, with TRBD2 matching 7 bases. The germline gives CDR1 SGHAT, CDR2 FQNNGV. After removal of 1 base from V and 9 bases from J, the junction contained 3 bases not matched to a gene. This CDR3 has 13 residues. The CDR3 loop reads CASSLVGEGEQFF. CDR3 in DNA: TGTGCCAGCAGCTTAGTCGGGGAGGGTGAGCAGTTCTTC.

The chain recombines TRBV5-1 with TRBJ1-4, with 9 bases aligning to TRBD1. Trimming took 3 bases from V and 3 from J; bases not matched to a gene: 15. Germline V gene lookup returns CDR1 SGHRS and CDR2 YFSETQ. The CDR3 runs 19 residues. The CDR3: CASSSQGQGLLTSNEKLFF. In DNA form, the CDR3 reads TGCGCCAGCAGCTCCCAGGGACAGGGCCTACTAACGTCTAATGAAAAACTGTTTTTT.

This CDR3 reads CASSQPRDRGNYGYTF. The DNA of the CDR3 is TGCGCCAGCAGCCAACCCCGGGACAGGGGTAACTATGGCTACACCTTC. The chain carries TRBV4-1 and TRBJ1-2, with 10 bases identical to TRBD1. Looked up from germline, CDR1 is MGHRA and CDR2 is YSYEKL. The junction had 4 bases not matched to a gene; V was cut back by 2 bases and J by 1 base. CDR3 length: 16 residues.

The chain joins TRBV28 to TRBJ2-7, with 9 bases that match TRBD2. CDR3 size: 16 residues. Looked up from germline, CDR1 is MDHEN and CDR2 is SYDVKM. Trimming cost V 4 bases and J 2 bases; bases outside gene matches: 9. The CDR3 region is CASSSSGVGPAYEQYF. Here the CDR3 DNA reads TGTGCCAGCAGTTCTAGCGGGGTCGGCCCTGCCTACGAGCAGTACTTC.

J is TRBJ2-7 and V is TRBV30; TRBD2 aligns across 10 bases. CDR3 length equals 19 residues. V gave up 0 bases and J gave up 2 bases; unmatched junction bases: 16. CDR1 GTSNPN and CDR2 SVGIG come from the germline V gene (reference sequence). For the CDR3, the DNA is TGTGCCTGGAGTGTACTGAGCGGGAGGGCCATACGCCCCGCCTACGAGCAGTACTTC. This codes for CAWSVLSGRAIRPAYEQYF.

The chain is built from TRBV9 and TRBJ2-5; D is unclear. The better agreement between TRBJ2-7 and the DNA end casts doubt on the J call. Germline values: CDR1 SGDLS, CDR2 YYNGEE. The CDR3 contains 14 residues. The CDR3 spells CASSVEYGNYEQYF. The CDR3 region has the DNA TGTGCCAGCAGCGTAGAGTACGGCAACTACGAGCAGTACTTC.

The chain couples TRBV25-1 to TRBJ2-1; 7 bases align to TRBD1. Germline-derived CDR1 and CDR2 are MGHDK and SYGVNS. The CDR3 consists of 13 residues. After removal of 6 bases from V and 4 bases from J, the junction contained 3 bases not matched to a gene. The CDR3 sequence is CASREQGYNEQFF. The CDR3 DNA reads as TGTGCCAGCAGAGAACAGGGGTACAATGAGCAGTTCTTC. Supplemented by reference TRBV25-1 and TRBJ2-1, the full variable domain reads EADIYQTPRYLVIGTGKKITLECSQTMGHDKMYWYQQDPGMELHLIHYSYGVNSTEKGDLSSESTVSRIRTEHFPLTLESARPSHTSQYLCASREQGYNEQFFGPGTRLTVL.

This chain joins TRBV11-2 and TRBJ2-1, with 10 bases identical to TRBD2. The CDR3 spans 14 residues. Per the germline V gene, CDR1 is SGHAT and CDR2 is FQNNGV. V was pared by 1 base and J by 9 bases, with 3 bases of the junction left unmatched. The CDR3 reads CASSLGTSGLEQFF. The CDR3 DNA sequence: TGTGCCAGCAGCTTAGGGACTAGCGGACTTGAGCAGTTCTTC.

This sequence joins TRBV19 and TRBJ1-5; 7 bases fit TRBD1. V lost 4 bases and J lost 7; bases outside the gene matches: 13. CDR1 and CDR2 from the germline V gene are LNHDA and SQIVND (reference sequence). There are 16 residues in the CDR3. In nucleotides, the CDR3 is TGTGCCAGTAGTAGGACAGGCCAACTCTCAGGGCAGCCCCAGCATTTT. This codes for CASSRTGQLSGQPQHF.

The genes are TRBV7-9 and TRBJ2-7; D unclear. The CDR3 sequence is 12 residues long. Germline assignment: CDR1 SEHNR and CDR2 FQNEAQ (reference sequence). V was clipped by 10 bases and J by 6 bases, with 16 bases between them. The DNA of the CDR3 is TGTGCCACCCAAATTAGAGTCGGCGAGCAGTACTTC. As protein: CATQIRVGEQYF. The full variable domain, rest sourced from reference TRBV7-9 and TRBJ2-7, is DTGVSQNPRHKITKRGQNVTFRCDPISEHNRLYWYRQTLGQGPEFLTYFQNEAQLEKSRLLSDRFSAERPKGSFSTLEIQRTEQGDSAMYLCATQIRVGEQYFGPGTRLTVT.

The CDR3 nucleotides are TGTGCCAGCGGGAAGCGGGAGCTCGGCGAGCAGTACTTC. This translates into CASGKRELGEQYF. The genes are TRBV6-1 and TRBJ2-7; 8 bases are shared with TRBD2. CDR3 length: 13 residues. Germline CDR1 MNHNS, CDR2 SASEGT. With V trimmed by 8 bases and J by 6 bases, 9 bases remained unmatched.

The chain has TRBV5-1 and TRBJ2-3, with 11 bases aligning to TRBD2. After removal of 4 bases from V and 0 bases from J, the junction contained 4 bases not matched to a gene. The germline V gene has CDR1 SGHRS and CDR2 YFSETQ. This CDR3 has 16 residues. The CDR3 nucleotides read TGCGCCAGCAGCGGGACTAGCGGTTCTAGCACAGATACGCAGTATTTT. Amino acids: CASSGTSGSSTDTQYF.

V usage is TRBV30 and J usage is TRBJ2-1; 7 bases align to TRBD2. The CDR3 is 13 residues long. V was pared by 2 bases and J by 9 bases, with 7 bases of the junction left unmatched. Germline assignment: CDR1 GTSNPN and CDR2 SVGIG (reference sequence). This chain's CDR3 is CAWSWGRAGEQFF. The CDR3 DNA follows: TGTGCCTGGAGTTGGGGGAGGGCTGGTGAGCAGTTCTTC.

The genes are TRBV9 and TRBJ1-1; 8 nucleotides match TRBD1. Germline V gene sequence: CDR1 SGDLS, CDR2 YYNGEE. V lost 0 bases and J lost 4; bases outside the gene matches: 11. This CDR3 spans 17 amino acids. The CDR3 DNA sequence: TGTGCCAGCAGCGTAGACCCCCCAGGGGGCCGATTCACTGAAGCTTTCTTT. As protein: CASSVDPPGGRFTEAFF.

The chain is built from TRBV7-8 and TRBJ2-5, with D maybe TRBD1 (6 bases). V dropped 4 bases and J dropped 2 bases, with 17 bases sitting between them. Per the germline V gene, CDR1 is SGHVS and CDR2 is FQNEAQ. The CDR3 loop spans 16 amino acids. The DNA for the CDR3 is TGTGCCAGCAGCTCCCCCCTTAGGACAGCACAAGAGACCCAGTACTTC. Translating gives CASSSPLRTAQETQYF.

The CDR3 DNA reads as TGTGCCAGCAGCTTAGGGGTCGGGGGGGGCTACACCTTC. This encodes CASSLGVGGGYTF. The chain is built from TRBV7-9 and TRBJ1-2; D is possibly TRBD1 (5 bases). The CDR3 is 13 residues long. V lost 1 base to trimming and J lost 8 bases, with 11 bases between them. Germline V gene data show CDR1 as SEHNR and CDR2 as FQNEAQ (reference sequence).